Shown below are 29 T cell receptor beta chains from a single sample sequenced in a study of blood T cell repertoires in COVID-19. Clones were sequenced by immunoSEQ multiplex PCR, and TCRdb holds only the in-frame ones, with some missing. The sample carries 300,000 to 400,000 clones, 88% recorded once. Sequencing used PBMCs or T cells enriched from blood (not recorded which). The receptors here all came from a woman in her twenties or thirties with acute COVID-19.

This clone appeared a single time. This chain connects TRBV18 to TRBJ1-2; 8 nucleotides line up with TRBD1. The CDR3 spans 14 residues. CDR1 KGHSH and CDR2 LQKENI come from the germline V gene. J lost 8 bases, V lost 2 bases, and 7 bases had no gene match. CDR3 nucleotide sequence: TGTGCCAGCTCACCAAACCGACAGGGGTTGGGCTACACCTTC. Its protein is CASSPNRQGLGYTF.

This clone was detected once. The V gene is TRBV5-1, the J gene TRBJ1-2; maybe TRBD1 (5 bases). V lost 0 bases and J 4 bases, leaving 10 bases between the germline ends. The CDR3 totals 14 residues. In germline, CDR1 is SGHRS, CDR2 YFSETQ. CDR3 region: CASSLEGPAYGYTF. The CDR3, as DNA: TGCGCCAGCAGCTTGGAGGGGCCCGCCTATGGCTACACCTTC.

This chain uses TRBV5-6 with TRBJ1-5; no definite D call. V lost 6 bases, J lost 4 bases, and 29 bases lay in between. CDR1 is SGHDT and CDR2 is YYEEEE in the germline V gene. This CDR3 contains 19 residues. CDR3 residues: CASTPTGLYDAAGNQPQHF. DNA of the CDR3: TGTGCCAGCACCCCTACTGGTTTGTACGACGCCGCCGGGAATCAGCCCCAGCATTTT.

The chain carries TRBV7-2 and TRBJ1-3; 9 positions match TRBD1. Germline CDR1 is SGHTA and CDR2 is FQGNSA. This CDR3 is 16 amino acids long. The V segment lost 1 base and the J segment 3 bases; nucleotides outside the gene matches: 4. The CDR3 bases are TGTGCCAGCAGCTTAGAAACAGGGGGCGGTGGAAACACCATATATTTT. This sequence encodes CASSLETGGGGNTIYF. The whole variable domain, remainder taken from reference TRBV7-2 and TRBJ1-3, is GAGVSQSPSNKVTEKGKDVELRCDPISGHTALYWYRQSLGQGLEFLIYFQGNSAPDKSGLPSDRFSAERTGGSVSTLTIQRTQQEDSAVYLCASSLETGGGGNTIYFGEGSWLTVV.

The chain joins TRBV19 to TRBJ1-2, with D maybe TRBD1 (6 bases). V was pared by 5 bases and J by 8 bases, with 15 bases between. CDR1 LNHDA and CDR2 SQIVND come from the germline V gene (reference sequence). The CDR3 consists of 13 residues. The CDR3 here is CASSRTGSIGYTF. The CDR3 DNA reads as TGTGCCAGTAGTCGTACAGGGTCCATCGGCTACACCTTC.

This chain links TRBV9 with TRBJ2-1; tentatively, D is TRBD2 (6 bases). The V gene's germline CDR1 is SGDLS and CDR2 YYNGEE. The CDR3 has 16 amino acids. Trimming removed 1 base at V and 5 bases at J, with 16 bases between. The CDR3: CASSVTPRLVHNEQFF. The DNA for the CDR3 is TGTGCCAGCAGCGTAACCCCGAGACTAGTCCACAATGAGCAGTTCTTC.

This clone was counted once. The CDR3 coding sequence is TGTGCCAGCAGCTCGACCGGGACAGATAATTCACCCCTCCACTTT. The encoded protein is CASSSTGTDNSPLHF. The chain joins TRBV21-1 to TRBJ1-6; TRBD1, the table's D call, was not compared with the DNA. TRBV21-1 represents a pseudogene. This CDR3 spans 15 amino acids.

As for this clone: Relative to the germline gene, one junction end is altered; a read error may explain this. This CDR3 is also generated by other DNA sequences in the sample. V is TRBV6-2 or TRBV6-3 and J is TRBJ2-7, with unresolved D. Germline V CDR1 and CDR2: MNHEY, SVGEGT. The CDR3 totals 11 residues. The DNA for the CDR3 is TGTGCCAGCAGTTACTCCTCCGAGCAGTACTTC. As protein: CASSYSSEQYF.

The rearrangement joins TRBV5-1 to TRBJ1-3, with 7 bases fitting TRBD1. CDR1 and CDR2 (germline): SGHRS, YFSETQ. V lost 0 bases, J lost 4 bases, and 4 bases stayed unmatched. CDR3 length equals 15 residues. CDR3 coding DNA: TGCGCCAGCAGCTTGGAAGGAGGGGGCGGAAACACCATATATTTT. Translating gives CASSLEGGGGNTIYF.

J is TRBJ1-2 and V is TRBV9, with D perhaps matching TRBD1 (5 bases). Trimming stripped 3 bases from V and 7 bases from J, with 25 bases between. There are 17 residues in the CDR3. Germline V lookup: CDR1 SGDLS, CDR2 YYNGEE. The CDR3 sequence: CASSGRRGRRVVSGYTF. In DNA, the CDR3 is TGTGCCAGCAGCGGACGAAGAGGACGCAGGGTCGTCTCTGGCTACACCTTC. The whole variable domain, remainder taken from reference TRBV9 and TRBJ1-2, is DSGVTQTPKHLITATGQRVTLRCSPRSGDLSVYWYQQSLDQGLQFLIQYYNGEERAKGNILERFSAQQFPDLHSELNLSSLELGDSALYFCASSGRRGRRVVSGYTFGSGTRLTVV.

A remark on this clone: It is unclear where the CDR3 begins or ends on the DNA, so no DNA is shown, and the CDR3 is as TCRdb lists it. V usage is TRBV7-3 and J usage is TRBJ1-1. Germline values: CDR1 SGHTA, CDR2 FQGTGA. Inclusive of both ends, the CDR3 amounts to 13 amino acids. The CDR3 loop is CASSFGEGFNAFF.

This rearrangement joins TRBV7-9 to TRBJ1-5; D unresolved. This CDR3 has 17 residues. Between the trimmed V and J ends, which lost 5 bases and 0 bases, there was a span of 17 bases. Germline V gives CDR1 SEHNR, CDR2 FQNEAQ (reference sequence). CDR3 residues: CASSPGGSANSNQPQHF. Here the CDR3 DNA reads TGTGCCAGCAGCCCAGGTGGGTCCGCTAATAGCAATCAGCCCCAGCATTTT.

J is TRBJ2-2 and V is TRBV12-5; TRBD2 is a possible D gene (5 bases). Trimming shortened V by 7 bases and J by 5 bases, and 14 bases separated the two germline ends. Looked up from germline, CDR1 is LGHNT and CDR2 is FRNRAP. This CDR3 contains 14 residues. CDR3 sequence (DNA): TGTGCTAGTGCCACTGGGTCGGGGACCGGGGAGCTGTTTTTT. Amino acids: CASATGSGTGELFF.

The chain recombines TRBV4-1 with TRBJ1-2; 8 nucleotides match TRBD1. The CDR3 is 14 residues long. V trimming: 1 base; J trimming: 7 bases; junction bases outside the gene matches: 5. Germline V gene lookup returns CDR1 MGHRA and CDR2 YSYEKL. The CDR3 DNA reads as TGCGCCAGCAGCCAAGCAGACAGGGGTGGTGGCTACACCTTC. This encodes CASSQADRGGGYTF.

The gene calls are TRBV9 and TRBJ1-2; 8 bases line up with TRBD1. Trimming removed 4 bases from V and 3 bases from J; junction bases left unmatched: 11. Germline V gene data show CDR1 as SGDLS and CDR2 as YYNGEE. The CDR3 spans 16 residues. The DNA for the CDR3 is TGTGCCAGCAGCTCGGGGACAGGCTCGGGCCACTATGGCTACACCTTC. Protein sequence: CASSSGTGSGHYGYTF.

The CDR3 loop reads CASSIWTGTYSNYGYTF. The CDR3 DNA sequence: TGTGCCAGTAGTATCTGGACAGGGACCTATTCTAACTATGGCTACACCTTC. This chain connects TRBV19 to TRBJ1-2, with TRBD1 identical over 8 bases. Germline assignment: CDR1 LNHDA and CDR2 SQIVND (reference sequence). The CDR3 is 17 amino acids. V shed 3 bases and J 0 bases; nucleotides not matched to a gene: 9.

The V gene is TRBV7-2, the J gene TRBJ2-3; 9 positions agree with TRBD1. Trimming removed 6 bases from V and 6 bases from J; junction bases left unmatched: 4. The germline V gene has CDR1 SGHTA and CDR2 FQGNSA. The CDR3 loop spans 13 amino acids. CDR3 loop: CASRQGARDTQYF. The DNA for the CDR3 is TGTGCCAGCAGACAGGGGGCCAGGGATACGCAGTATTTT.

The chain carries TRBV29-1 and TRBJ1-1; D may be TRBD1 (5 bases). Trimming took off 6 bases at V and 8 bases at J, with 16 bases between the two ends. The CDR3 sequence is 12 residues long. Germline loops: CDR1 SQVTM, CDR2 ANQGSEA. CDR3 in amino acids: CSVHTQGLEAFF. In DNA form, the CDR3 reads TGCAGCGTCCATACTCAGGGATTGGAAGCTTTCTTT.

The V call is TRBV18, the J call TRBJ1-2, with D possibly being TRBD1 (5 bases). This CDR3 comprises 14 residues. The germline V gene encodes CDR1 KGHSH and CDR2 LQKENI. V gave up 1 base and J gave up 2 bases, with 8 bases separating them. CDR3 DNA: TGTGCCAGCTCACCACTATCAGGGAACTATGGCTACACCTTC. Translation: CASSPLSGNYGYTF. The entire variable domain, with the rest obtained from reference TRBV18 and TRBJ1-2, is as follows: NAGVMQNPRHLVRRRGQEARLRCSPMKGHSHVYWYRQLPEEGLKFMVYLQKENIIDESGMPKERFSAEFPKEGPSILRIQQVVRGDSAAYFCASSPLSGNYGYTFGSGTRLTVV.

J is TRBJ2-5 and V is TRBV6-5; maybe TRBD2 (5 bases). V was clipped by 6 bases and J by 5 bases, with 13 bases between them. CDR3 length equals 13 residues. In germline, CDR1 is MNHEY, CDR2 SVGAGI. The CDR3 loop is CASSRGTRETQYF. The CDR3 nucleotides are TGTGCCAGCAGCCGGGGAACTCGGGAGACCCAGTACTTC.

The V call is TRBV29-1, the J call TRBJ2-2, with 7 bases matching TRBD2. The CDR3 length is 16 residues. Germline CDR1 and CDR2: SQVTM and ANQGSEA. V trimming: 7 bases; J trimming: 4 bases; junction bases outside the gene matches: 15. In DNA form, the CDR3 reads TGCAGCGCTGGGGAGGGGAGGCAGGGCGGCACCGGGGAGCTGTTTTTT. The encoded protein is CSAGEGRQGGTGELFF.

This chain joins TRBV24-1 and TRBJ2-7; D is perhaps TRBD1 (5 bases). V lost 1 base to trimming and J lost 0 bases, with 9 bases between them. Germline CDR1 is KGHDR and CDR2 is SFDVKD. The CDR3 sequence is 15 residues long. For the CDR3, the DNA is TGTGCCACCAGTGATTTAGCAGGGATCTCCTACGAGCAGTACTTC. The encoded protein is CATSDLAGISYEQYF.

The CDR3 is CASSIAGTGTGGHLGQYF. CDR3 sequence (DNA): TGTGCCAGCAGCATAGCGGGTACCGGGACGGGAGGCCACCTTGGGCAGTACTTC. The J gene is TRBJ2-7, the V gene TRBV11-2, with 7 bases fitting TRBD2. The CDR3 is 18 amino acids. CDR1 SGHAT and CDR2 FQNNGV come from the germline V gene. J was trimmed by 9 bases and V by 5 bases; bases with no gene match: 25.

This clone occurred once. V gene TRBV7-3 combines with J gene TRBJ1-5; 9 bases agree with TRBD1. The junction had 14 bases not matched to a gene; V was cut back by 2 bases and J by 6 bases. The CDR3 runs 18 residues. Germline V gives CDR1 SGHTA, CDR2 FQGTGA. This CDR3 is CASSLSIWGAGQGQPQHF. The DNA of the CDR3 is TGTGCCAGCAGCTTATCGATCTGGGGGGCGGGACAGGGTCAGCCCCAGCATTTT.

The chain uses TRBV6-5 and TRBJ1-1; D not certain. Trimming stripped 5 bases from V and 2 bases from J, with 9 bases between. The CDR3 has 13 amino acids. Germline-derived CDR1 and CDR2 are MNHEY and SVGAGI. The CDR3 DNA follows: TGTGCCAGCAGTAAAACAATAAACACTGAAGCTTTCTTT. The encoded protein is CASSKTINTEAFF.

The rearrangement uses TRBV4-1 and TRBJ2-7; TRBD2 might be the D (6 bases). V lost 4 bases and J 6 bases, leaving 19 bases between the germline ends. This CDR3 region has 15 residues. Germline lookup yields CDR1 MGHRA and CDR2 YSYEKL. CDR3 region: CASSRAQGLLGEQYF. The CDR3 DNA follows: TGCGCCAGCAGCCGGGCCCAGGGACTTCTTGGCGAGCAGTACTTC.

This clone was detected a few times. The gene calls are TRBV28 and TRBJ1-3; D perhaps matches TRBD1 (6 bases). The CDR3 is 14 residues long. From germline, CDR1 is MDHEN and CDR2 SYDVKM. V was pared by 4 bases and J by 0 bases, with 7 bases between. CDR3 sequence: CASSWTASGNTIYF. The DNA for the CDR3 is TGTGCCAGCAGTTGGACAGCCTCTGGAAACACCATATATTTT.

The chain has TRBV28 and TRBJ1-2; D is perhaps TRBD1 (5 bases). Trimming removed 3 bases at V and 4 bases at J, with 12 bases between. The CDR3 extends over 14 amino acids. Germline V gene sequence: CDR1 MDHEN, CDR2 SYDVKM. CDR3 region: CASSLGGGGYGYTF. CDR3 bases: TGTGCCAGCAGTTTGGGGGGAGGCGGCTATGGCTACACCTTC.

For the CDR3, the DNA is TGTGCCAGCAGTTACGGCCGGGACTTTGGAAACACCATATATTTT. Its protein product is CASSYGRDFGNTIYF. The chain links TRBV6-2 or TRBV6-3 to TRBJ1-3, with D perhaps matching TRBD1 (5 bases). Per the germline V gene, CDR1 is MNHEY and CDR2 is SVGEGT. The germline V and J ends were trimmed by 2 bases and 3 bases, with 11 bases remaining between them. The CDR3 is made up of 15 amino acids.